The following is a T cell receptor beta chain sequence with its context. Preparing the TCRbeta library involved the use of unique molecular identifiers. MiXCR, applied by TCRdb to the PCR reads, yields one record per CDR3 protein. The sample lists 450,000 to 500,000 distinct CDR3 sequences; 9.5% to 15% were seen once. This sample stems from a study of T-cell reconstitution after alpha-beta-depleted transplantation in children. The TCR originated in a human donor who donated a stem cell graft to a child with combined immunodeficiency. Specimen: PBMCs from the stem cell graft donor, collected from the stem cell graft.

The CDR3, as DNA: TGTGCCAGCAGCTTAGCGCTCAGGACTAGCGGGGGTGGTGGTGGATACGAGCAGTACTTC. Protein product: CASSLALRTSGGGGGYEQYF. V is TRBV7-2 and J is TRBJ2-7, with 13 bases fitting TRBD2. Germline assignment: CDR1 SGHTA and CDR2 FQGNSA. V dropped 0 bases and J dropped 4; count of bases not matched to a gene: 15. The CDR3 loop spans 20 amino acids.